Below, 11 T cell receptor beta chains from the same sample are listed, as sequenced in a study of T cells expressing NK-cell markers (dated by TCRdb to the early 2020s). The library was built by means of 5' RACE. The sequencer was an Illumina HiSeq 2000. One entry per CDR3 protein sequence results from the TCRdb reprocessing of the reads, with DNA left out. This sample's table contains over 150,000 distinct CDR3 sequences. In total, the top ten clones hold roughly 35% of the sample. Input material: blood T cells: a sorted CD56 or NKG2C T cell subset, CD4+ or CD8+ T cells, or bulk PBMC T cells (not recorded which). All receptors derive from a woman between 45 and 60 years old in good health. Donor details come from another sample of the same person, matched by shared clones.

The chain links TRBV7-6 to TRBJ2-5; TCRdb picks TRBD1, but there is no DNA to check that call. Germline V gene data show CDR1 as SGHVS and CDR2 as FNYEAQ. The CDR3 runs to 14 residues. CDR3 sequence reads: CASSPGTGKETQYF.

This chain links TRBV4-1 with TRBJ2-3; TCRdb calls TRBD1, which cannot be checked without DNA. This CDR3 region has 13 residues. Germline values: CDR1 MGHRA, CDR2 YSYEKL. CDR3 sequence reads: CASSQVHPRAQYF.

CDR3 sequence reads: CASSEFVEQYF. The chain links TRBV2 to TRBJ2-7. This CDR3 has 11 residues. Germline assignment: CDR1 SNHLY and CDR2 FYNNEI.

The chain combines TRBV20-1 with TRBJ1-2. Germline V gives CDR1 DFQATT, CDR2 SNEGSKA (reference sequence). This CDR3 contains 14 residues. The CDR3 sequence: CSARGGQTNYGYTF.

V is TRBV6-2 or TRBV6-3 and J is TRBJ2-1. The CDR3 sequence is 15 residues long. CDR1 is MNHEY, CDR2 SVGEGT, per germline. CDR3 residues: CASRIGESSYNEQFF.

The CDR3: CAISESGQYNEQFF. The chain links TRBV10-3 to TRBJ2-1; TCRdb gives TRBD1 as the D gene, but with no DNA this cannot be confirmed. CDR1 is ENHRY, CDR2 SYGVKD, per germline. The CDR3 has 14 residues.

The V and J genes are TRBV24-1 and TRBJ2-6; the TCRdb call, TRBD1, lacks DNA for checking. The germline V gene encodes CDR1 KGHDR and CDR2 SFDVKD. The CDR3 spans 16 residues. The CDR3 reads CATSDTAGVGANVLTF.

The chain recombines TRBV18 with TRBJ1-3; TCRdb proposes TRBD1, but this gene call is untestable without DNA. Germline CDR1 KGHSH, CDR2 LQKENI. The CDR3 is made up of 15 amino acids. Here the CDR3 reads CASSPDRDSGNTIYF.

The CDR3 here is CASSKTGGGNQPQHF. The V gene is TRBV5-1, the J gene TRBJ1-5; the TCRdb D gene call, TRBD1, has no DNA to confirm it. The V gene's germline CDR1 is SGHRS and CDR2 YFSETQ. This CDR3 spans 15 amino acids. Based on the CDR3 plus reference TRBV5-1 and TRBJ1-5, the full variable domain is KAGVTQTPRYLIKTRGQQVTLSCSPISGHRSVSWYQQTPGQGLQFLFEYFSETQRNKGNFPGRFSGRQFSNSRSEMNVSTLELGDSALYLCASSKTGGGNQPQHFGDGTRLSIL.

CDR3 amino acids: CASSPIPDPSNQPQHF. The rearrangement joins TRBV18 to TRBJ1-5. Per the germline V gene, CDR1 is KGHSH and CDR2 is LQKENI. The CDR3 spans 16 residues.

The rearrangement joins TRBV7-2 to TRBJ2-1. The length of the CDR3 is 14 residues. Germline CDR1 reads SGHTA; CDR2 reads FQGNSA. The CDR3 spells CASSSRGGYNEQFF.